The 22 T cell receptor beta chains presented below share a single source sample, sequenced in a study of response to subunit inactivated influenza vaccine. MiXCR was run by TCRdb on the RT-PCR reads, yielding one entry per CDR3 protein. The repertoire holds roughly 780,000 distinct CDR3 sequences, with roughly 18% as singletons. The input for sequencing was PBMCs from blood, taken roughly 5 days after vaccination. These receptors were obtained from a man in his fifties or sixties who received an inactivated influenza vaccine.

The V call is TRBV27, the J call TRBJ2-2, with D tentatively TRBD1 or TRBD2 (5 bases each). V lost 4 bases to trimming and J lost 5 bases, with 17 bases between them. CDR3 size: 16 residues. Germline V gene sequence: CDR1 MNHEY, CDR2 SMNVEV (reference sequence). This CDR3 is CASSWWGDEGTGELFF. CDR3 in DNA: TGTGCCAGCAGTTGGTGGGGTGACGAGGGGACCGGGGAGCTGTTTTTT.

The rearrangement uses TRBV12-3 or TRBV12-4 and TRBJ2-3; no clear D gene. This CDR3 region has 16 residues. Trimming pared 3 bases from V and 0 bases from J, leaving 13 bases between. The chain's CDR3 is CASSFFVGTSTDTQYF. The CDR3 coding sequence is TGTGCCAGCAGTTTTTTCGTTGGTACTAGCACAGATACGCAGTATTTT.

This clonotype was observed a handful of times. The V gene is TRBV20-1, the J gene TRBJ2-3, with 7 bases matching TRBD1. The CDR3 has 14 amino acids. Germline lookup yields CDR1 DFQATT and CDR2 SNEGSKA (reference sequence). Trimming took 0 bases from V and 2 from J; bases not matched to a gene: 2. The CDR3 sequence: CSAREQGSTDTQYF. CDR3 DNA: TGCAGTGCTAGAGAACAGGGGTCCACAGATACGCAGTATTTT.

The genes are TRBV5-1 and TRBJ2-6, with unresolved D. The V gene's germline CDR1 is SGHRS and CDR2 YFSETQ. The V end was cut by 5 bases, the J end by 0 bases, with 12 bases between. The CDR3 covers 16 residues. CDR3: CASSPQPRSGANVLTF. In DNA, the CDR3 is TGCGCCAGCAGTCCTCAACCGCGCTCTGGGGCCAACGTCCTGACTTTC.

The rearrangement uses TRBV7-2 and TRBJ2-7; 7 nucleotides agree with TRBD2. The CDR3 runs 15 residues. The V and J ends lost 5 bases and 3 bases, in that order; junction bases with no gene match: 10. Germline V gene data show CDR1 as SGHTA and CDR2 as FQGNSA. CDR3 nucleotides: TGTGCCAGCAGCCTATCGACTAGCTGGGGCTACGAGCAGTACTTC. This gives the protein CASSLSTSWGYEQYF.

This chain links TRBV18 with TRBJ2-2; D is ambiguous. The germline V gene encodes CDR1 KGHSH and CDR2 LQKENI. This CDR3 comprises 16 residues. Between the trimmed V and J ends, which lost 6 bases and 0 bases, there was a span of 14 bases. CDR3 coding DNA: TGTGCCAGCTCGCTCCAAGGACGGGCGAACACCGGGGAGCTGTTTTTT. It encodes CASSLQGRANTGELFF.

This clonotype was seen more than once but under ten times. This chain connects TRBV12-3 or TRBV12-4 to TRBJ2-1; 10 bases agree with TRBD1. There are 15 residues in the CDR3. After removal of 4 bases from V and 8 bases from J, the junction contained 8 bases not matched to a gene. In DNA form, the CDR3 reads TGTGCCAGCAGTTCAAGGACAGGGGGTGGTGATGAGCAGTTCTTC. Its protein is CASSSRTGGGDEQFF.

Many counts were recorded for this clonotype. The CDR3 DNA is TGCGCCAGCAAACCCGTAGGACAGGGGAGGCATACGCAGTATTTT. Its protein product is CASKPVGQGRHTQYF. The genes are TRBV4-1 and TRBJ2-3; 9 nucleotides agree with TRBD1. V dropped 7 bases and J dropped 7; count of bases not matched to a gene: 12. The V gene's germline CDR1 is MGHRA and CDR2 YSYEKL. The CDR3 extends over 15 amino acids.

Here the CDR3 DNA reads TGCAGTGCTAGAGGGGTAGCGGGGCGCACCGAGCAGTACTTC. It is translated as CSARGVAGRTEQYF. The V and J genes are TRBV20-1 and TRBJ2-7; TRBD2 agrees at 8 bases. The germline CDR1 and CDR2 sequences are DFQATT and SNEGSKA (reference sequence). The CDR3 runs to 14 residues. Trimming removed 1 base from V and 6 bases from J; junction bases left unmatched: 8.

The J gene is TRBJ2-3, the V gene TRBV13; D is possibly TRBD2 (7 bases). Germline V gene sequence: CDR1 PRHDT, CDR2 FYEKMQ (reference sequence). The CDR3 consists of 17 residues. Deletions cut 5 bases from V and 2 bases from J, with 20 bases between. CDR3 sequence (DNA): TGTGCCAGCAGCCCCTTAGGGGCGGGGGCGTTCACAGATACGCAGTATTTT. Amino acid sequence: CASSPLGAGAFTDTQYF.

This clonotype was observed a few times. The rearrangement uses TRBV14 and TRBJ2-7, with TRBD1 as a possible D gene (6 bases). CDR1 is SGHDN, CDR2 FVKESK, per germline. The CDR3 has 15 residues. Trimming removed 0 bases at V and 4 bases at J, with 13 bases between. CDR3 bases: TGTGCCAGCAGCCAAGATAGTTACAGGGTATACGAGCAGTACTTC. Encoded protein: CASSQDSYRVYEQYF.

The chain has TRBV28 and TRBJ2-2; D might be TRBD2 (6 bases). Trimming shortened V by 7 bases and J by 4 bases, and 13 bases separated the two germline ends. The CDR3 is 14 amino acids. The germline V gene encodes CDR1 MDHEN and CDR2 SYDVKM. CDR3 sequence reads: CASKEGSTTGELFF. In nucleotides, the CDR3 is TGTGCCAGCAAGGAGGGATCGACCACCGGGGAGCTGTTTTTT.

This clonotype turned up a few times. The gene calls are TRBV4-2 and TRBJ2-4; D is uncertain. The CDR3 loop spans 14 amino acids. The germline V and J ends were trimmed by 0 bases and 5 bases, with 8 bases remaining between them. CDR1 is LGHNA and CDR2 is YNFKEQ in the germline V gene. The chain's CDR3 is CASSQDVRENIQYF. In nucleotides, the CDR3 is TGTGCCAGCAGCCAAGATGTCCGGGAAAACATTCAGTACTTC.

This clonotype was detected only a few times. The junction departs from germline at one end; a sequencing error may be responsible. The genes are TRBV12-3 or TRBV12-4 and TRBJ1-5, with a possible D match to TRBD1 (5 bases). The CDR3 is 13 amino acids. The CDR3 nucleotides are TGTGCCAGCAGGGGGGATTGGGGTCAGCCCCAACATTTT. It translates to CASRGDWGQPQHF.

This clonotype was counted between two and nine times. The V gene is TRBV18, the J gene TRBJ2-7, with a weak D call TRBD1 (7 bases). V was shortened by 0 bases and J by 7 bases, with 19 bases between the two germline ends. Germline V lookup: CDR1 KGHSH, CDR2 LQKENI. This CDR3 is built from 16 residues. CDR3 protein: CASSPPSGDRSEEQYF. CDR3 bases: TGTGCCAGCTCACCACCATCGGGGGACAGATCGGAGGAGCAGTACTTC.

This rearrangement joins TRBV27 to TRBJ2-1; D is uncertain. Germline V CDR1 and CDR2: MNHEY, SMNVEV (reference sequence). The length of the CDR3 is 12 residues. The V end was cut by 3 bases, the J end by 8 bases, with 8 bases between. The CDR3 here is CASSFIGHEQFF. CDR3 coding DNA: TGTGCCAGCAGTTTTATTGGGCATGAGCAGTTCTTC.

This clonotype was detected ten times or more. The chain joins TRBV10-3 to TRBJ2-2, with D maybe TRBD2 (6 bases). Germline V CDR1 and CDR2: ENHRY, SYGVKD. CDR3 size: 15 residues. V was cut by 4 bases and J by 0 bases, with 9 bases left in between. Written as DNA, the CDR3 is TGTGCCATCAGTGCGGGAGACGCGAACACCGGGGAGCTGTTTTTT. Translation gives CAISAGDANTGELFF.

This clonotype is a singleton in its sample. This chain connects TRBV29-1 to TRBJ2-5, with 8 bases fitting TRBD1. From germline, CDR1 is SQVTM and CDR2 ANQGSEA. Trimming cost V 7 bases and J 5 bases; bases outside gene matches: 6. The CDR3 has 12 residues. The CDR3 reads CSAGDRRETQYF. CDR3 sequence (DNA): TGCAGCGCCGGGGACAGGCGGGAGACCCAGTACTTC.

The chain links TRBV5-6 to TRBJ2-1; 13 bases fit TRBD2. The ends lost 0 bases at V and 8 bases at J; junction bases unmatched: 5. Germline lookup yields CDR1 SGHDT and CDR2 YYEEEE. The CDR3 runs to 16 residues. The CDR3 sequence is CASSLGTSGRSDEQFF. The CDR3 DNA sequence: TGTGCCAGCAGCTTGGGGACTAGCGGGAGATCGGATGAGCAGTTCTTC.

About this clonotype itself: Relative to the germline gene, one junction end is altered; a read error may explain this. This CDR3 reads CASSSDRNNEQIF. CDR3 DNA: TGCGCCAGCAGCTCTGACAGAAACAATGAGCAGATCTTC. The chain joins TRBV5-1 to TRBJ2-1, with D maybe TRBD1 (5 bases). This CDR3 has 13 residues. CDR1 is SGHRS and CDR2 is YFSETQ in the germline V gene.

A few counts support this clonotype. The chain has TRBV20-1 and TRBJ1-5; D remains unclear. Germline assignment: CDR1 DFQATT and CDR2 SNEGSKA (reference sequence). The CDR3 has 15 residues. Trimming shortened V by 0 bases and J by 0 bases, and 9 bases separated the two germline ends. CDR3 sequence: CSARDLAGSNQPQHF. In DNA form, the CDR3 reads TGCAGTGCTAGAGATCTTGCGGGTAGCAATCAGCCCCAGCATTTT.

The V and J genes are TRBV20-1 and TRBJ2-3; the match to TRBD1 covers 7 bases. The CDR3 runs 16 residues. The V and J ends lost 0 bases and 0 bases, in that order; junction bases with no gene match: 6. Looked up from germline, CDR1 is DFQATT and CDR2 is SNEGSKA (reference sequence). In nucleotides, the CDR3 is TGCAGTGCTAGAGATCCGCGACAGGGTAGCACAGATACGCAGTATTTT. Amino acids: CSARDPRQGSTDTQYF.